The rows below give T cell receptor beta chains drawn from one sample of a study of CD8+ T cells in alopecia areata. TCRdb keeps only in-frame clones here, not all; method: immunoSEQ multiplex PCR. The data hold tens of thousands of clones, with approximately 30% observed a single time. The material sequenced was CD8+ T cells sorted from blood, taken at week 4, from a patient treated with tofacitinib. All receptors come from a human donor with alopecia areata. CDR3s include the opening cysteine and the closing phenylalanine or tryptophan. D genes are given only for firm matches. Clone size is given for some rows only: seen once, a few or many times, or a class if the clone is expanded.

TRBV29-1	TRBJ2-7	few	14	TRBD1	CSVEGPGGFYEQYF	TGCAGCGTTGAAGGACCAGGGGGCTTCTACGAGCAGTACTTC
TRBV29-1	TRBJ2-1	few	14	-	CSVLGQLSYNEQFF	TGCAGCGTTCTAGGACAGCTCAGTTACAATGAGCAGTTCTTC
TRBV15	TRBJ2-7	few	14	TRBD1	CATSIGTGGREQYF	TGTGCCACCAGCATCGGGACAGGGGGCAGGGAGCAGTACTTC
TRBV2	TRBJ2-5	few	16	TRBD1	CASSNGQGLGGETQYF	TGTGCCAGCAGCAATGGACAGGGGCTGGGGGGAGAGACCCAGTACTTC
TRBV30	TRBJ2-2	few	11	-	CAWSSSGELFF	TGTGCCTGGAGTTCGTCCGGGGAGCTGTTTTTT
TRBV29-1	TRBJ2-7	few	12	TRBD2	CSVGLAGGEQYF	TGCAGCGTTGGTCTAGCGGGAGGCGAGCAGTACTTC
TRBV30	TRBJ2-7	-	15	TRBD1	CALTLGTGGSYEQYF	TGTGCCTTGACCCTCGGGACAGGGGGTTCCTACGAGCAGTACTTC
TRBV2	TRBJ1-5	-	14	-	CASNPGYGNQPQHF	TGTGCCAGCAATCCCGGATACGGCAATCAGCCCCAGCATTTT
TRBV4-1	TRBJ2-2	few	11	-	CASSQGPELFF	TGCGCCAGCAGCCAGGGGCCGGAGCTGTTTTTT
TRBV27	TRBJ2-7	-	11	-	CASSSTYEQYF	TGTGCCAGCAGTTCCACCTACGAGCAGTACTTC
TRBV30	TRBJ1-1	-	14	TRBD1	CAWGSDRANTEAFF	TGTGCCTGGGGAAGCGACAGGGCCAACACTGAAGCTTTCTTT
TRBV4-2	TRBJ1-4	-	15	-	CASSQEGSYYEKLFF	TGTGCCAGCAGCCAAGAAGGCAGTTATTATGAAAAACTGTTTTTT
TRBV19	TRBJ1-1	many	15	-	CASSTGFGMRTEAFF	TGTGCCAGTAGTACAGGGTTCGGAATGCGCACTGAAGCTTTCTTT
TRBV4-3	TRBJ2-7	few	16	TRBD2	CASSQDLPGRYDEQYF	TGCGCCAGCAGCCAAGATCTGCCCGGGAGGTACGACGAGCAGTACTTC
TRBV7-9	TRBJ2-7	-	12	TRBD2	CASSPGGYEQYF	TGTGCCAGCAGCCCGGGGGGTTACGAGCAGTACTTC
TRBV6-5	TRBJ1-5	few	15	-	CASSSLRDGDQPQHF	TGTGCCAGCAGTTCCCTCCGGGACGGGGATCAGCCCCAGCATTTT
TRBV30	TRBJ2-7	-	13	TRBD1	CAWSDGQGHEQYF	TGTGCCTGGAGTGATGGACAGGGCCACGAGCAGTACTTC
TRBV7-8	TRBJ2-3	-	16	TRBD2	CASSLLAGASPDTQYF	TGTGCCAGCAGCTTACTAGCGGGAGCCAGTCCAGATACGCAGTATTTT
TRBV7-9	TRBJ2-1	medium-sized	13	-	CASSQEGSNEQFF	TGCGCCAGCAGCCAAGAGGGTTCCAATGAGCAGTTCTTC
TRBV5-6	TRBJ2-7	-	14	TRBD1	CASSPLTGAYEQYF	TGTGCCAGCAGCCCACTGACAGGGGCCTACGAGCAGTACTTC
TRBV29-1	TRBJ2-5	-	16	TRBD1	CSVSTTYRGVGETQYF	TGCAGCGTCTCGACCACGTACAGGGGTGTTGGGGAGACCCAGTACTTC
TRBV15	TRBJ2-7	-	12	TRBD1	CATSRTGDEQYF	TGTGCCACCAGCAGGACAGGGGATGAGCAGTACTTC
TRBV6-6	TRBJ2-1	few	16	TRBD2	CASSRASGSGDNEQFF	TGTGCCAGCAGTCGGGCTAGCGGGAGTGGTGACAATGAGCAGTTCTTC
TRBV29-1	TRBJ2-1	-	14	TRBD2	CSVAGLAGYNEQFF	TGCAGCGTGGCAGGACTAGCGGGATACAATGAGCAGTTCTTC
TRBV29-1	TRBJ2-1	-	11	TRBD1	CSVPDRAEQFF	TGCAGCGTCCCGGACAGGGCTGAGCAGTTCTTC
TRBV30	TRBJ2-7	few	13	-	CAWSVGRGYEQYF	TGTGCCTGGAGTGTAGGAAGGGGCTACGAGCAGTACTTC
TRBV19	TRBJ2-2	many	13	-	CASSIQVPGELFF	TGTGCCAGTAGTATCCAGGTACCCGGGGAGCTGTTTTTT
TRBV29-1	TRBJ2-7	few	16	TRBD1	CSVEEPTGTGPHEQYF	TGCAGCGTTGAGGAACCCACCGGGACAGGGCCCCACGAGCAGTACTTC
TRBV6-5	TRBJ2-3	few	15	-	CASSYRDGGRDTQYF	TGTGCCAGCAGTTATAGAGACGGTGGGAGAGATACGCAGTATTTT
TRBV5-4	TRBJ2-1	-	14	-	CAFSDQWRLNEQFF	TGTGCCTTCTCGGATCAATGGCGGCTAAATGAGCAGTTCTTC
TRBV30	TRBJ2-7	-	11	-	CAWTGDYEQYF	TGTGCCTGGACAGGGGACTACGAGCAGTACTTC
TRBV13	TRBJ1-5	-	15	-	CASSSKGSGRQPQHF	TGTGCCAGCAGCTCGAAAGGCTCGGGGAGGCAGCCCCAGCATTTT
TRBV30	TRBJ2-3	-	13	-	CAFAQGITDTQYF	TGTGCCTTCGCTCAGGGAATCACAGATACGCAGTATTTT
TRBV19	TRBJ2-1	few	15	-	CASSIPAAGESEQFF	TGTGCCAGTAGTATACCGGCGGCGGGCGAGAGTGAGCAGTTCTTC
TRBV29-1	TRBJ2-1	-	14	TRBD2	CSGTSGSRYNEQFF	TGCAGCGGGACTAGCGGGAGTAGGTACAATGAGCAGTTCTTC
TRBV29-1	TRBJ2-5	-	15	-	CSVEGFVGGGETQYF	TGCAGCGTTGAAGGTTTTGTAGGTGGGGGAGAGACCCAGTACTTC
TRBV7-9	TRBJ2-1	many	12	-	CASSFAGNEQFF	TGTGCCAGCAGCTTCGCGGGCAATGAGCAGTTCTTC
TRBV7-9	TRBJ2-1	few	13	-	CASSLGDGNEQFF	TGTGCCAGCAGCTTAGGAGACGGAAATGAGCAGTTCTTC
TRBV6-5	TRBJ2-2	few	14	-	CASSPLAGRGELFF	TGTGCCAGCAGTCCGCTCGCGGGTAGGGGGGAGCTGTTTTTT
TRBV6-5	TRBJ2-1	-	15	-	CASSYGAGFGNEQFF	TGTGCCAGCAGTTACGGGGCGGGATTTGGCAATGAGCAGTTCTTC
TRBV19	TRBJ2-1	once	14	-	CASSVDSPYNEQFF	TGTGCCAGTAGTGTTGACAGTCCCTACAATGAGCAGTTCTTC
TRBV4-2	TRBJ2-5	-	16	TRBD1	CASSQRDSLSQETQYF	TGTGCCAGCAGCCAAAGGGACAGCTTAAGCCAAGAGACCCAGTACTTC
TRBV7-9	TRBJ2-7	few	13	-	CASSFGSSWEQYF	TGTGCCAGCAGCTTTGGGTCTAGCTGGGAGCAGTACTTC
TRBV7-2	TRBJ2-1	-	17	TRBD2	CASSPRGSGTFYNEQFF	TGTGCCAGCAGCCCCCGGGGTAGCGGGACCTTCTACAATGAGCAGTTCTTC
TRBV7-8	TRBJ1-2	-	14	TRBD1	CASSYGTGGEGYTF	TGTGCCAGCAGCTACGGGACAGGGGGCGAAGGCTACACCTTC
TRBV9	TRBJ2-1	-	16	TRBD2	CASSDPLAGGHNEQFF	TGTGCCAGCAGCGACCCACTAGCGGGAGGCCACAATGAGCAGTTCTTC
TRBV2	TRBJ2-2	-	12	-	CASSGGTGELFF	TGTGCCAGCAGTGGTGGTACCGGGGAGCTGTTTTTT
TRBV19	TRBJ2-1	few	11	-	CASSIGDEQFF	TGTGCCAGTAGTATAGGGGATGAGCAGTTCTTC
TRBV11-2	TRBJ2-1	once	13	-	CASSLLVGNEQFF	TGTGCCAGCAGCTTATTGGTTGGCAATGAGCAGTTCTTC
TRBV13	TRBJ2-3	-	15	TRBD2	CASKERGTSTDTQYF	TGTGCCAGCAAAGAGCGGGGGACTAGCACAGATACGCAGTATTTT
TRBV7-3	TRBJ1-1	few	14	TRBD1	CASSLTGLGPEAFF	TGTGCCAGCAGCCTGACAGGGTTAGGGCCTGAAGCTTTCTTT
TRBV4-1	TRBJ1-1	-	16	-	CASSQAPAAGNTEAFF	TGCGCCAGCAGCCAAGCCCCGGCAGCAGGGAACACTGAAGCTTTCTTT
TRBV29-1	TRBJ2-2	few	13	TRBD2	CSVREGTTGELFF	TGCAGCGTTCGGGAGGGGACAACCGGGGAGCTGTTTTTT
TRBV29-1	TRBJ1-2	-	12	-	CSVDERSYGYTF	TGCAGCGTTGACGAACGGTCCTATGGCTACACCTTC
TRBV29-1	TRBJ2-1	-	12	-	CSGEQGRNEQFF	TGCAGCGGTGAACAGGGGAGGAATGAGCAGTTCTTC
TRBV10-2	TRBJ2-3	-	13	-	CASSGQGMDTQYF	TGCGCCAGCAGTGGTCAGGGGATGGATACGCAGTATTTT
TRBV29-1	TRBJ1-2	-	17	-	CSVEEEARESGDYGYTF	TGCAGCGTTGAGGAAGAGGCCAGGGAATCTGGTGACTATGGCTACACCTTC
TRBV9	TRBJ1-5	few	15	-	CASSEGGAPSQPQHF	TGTGCCAGCAGCGAAGGGGGGGCCCCCAGTCAGCCCCAGCATTTT
TRBV25-1	TRBJ2-3	-	16	-	CASSAWVEGAADTQYF	TGTGCCAGCAGTGCGTGGGTGGAGGGAGCGGCAGATACGCAGTATTTT
TRBV6-5	TRBJ1-2	-	14	-	CASSVQGLDYGYTF	TGTGCCAGCAGTGTCCAGGGACTTGACTATGGCTACACCTTC